One sample yielded the 8 T cell receptor beta chains listed below, sequenced in a study of tissue T cells after allogeneic stem cell transplantation. Only in-frame clones appear in the TCRdb table, and some are missing; sequencing was by immunoSEQ multiplex PCR. This table has approximately 7,400 clones, approximately 74% appearing once. Sequencing used blood. The origin of the receptors is a female BALB/c mouse in good health. Strain haplotype (MHC): H2-d.

In this sample, this clone turned up once. Germline and genes: mouse. The observed sequence ends 1 residue before the CDR3 terminus, with the missing tail filled in from the germline J gene. V gene TRBV5 combines with J gene TRBJ2-5; 9 bases are a match to TRBD1. Per germline, CDR1 LGHNA and CDR2 YNLKQL (reference sequence). V gave up 1 base and J gave up 4 bases; unmatched junction bases: 0. The CDR3 sequence is 14 residues long. The CDR3 spells CASSQGTGEDTQYF. The CDR3 bases that were read are TGTGCCAGCAGCCAAGGGACAGGGGAAGACACCCAGTAC.

As regards this clone: Germline and genes here are mouse. The read ends 1 residue shy of where the CDR3 ends; the end is completed using the germline J gene. This sequence joins TRBV5 and TRBJ2-7, with 11 positions matching TRBD2. Germline V gene lookup returns CDR1 LGHNA and CDR2 YNLKQL (reference sequence). The V and J ends lost 4 bases and 2 bases, in that order; junction bases with no gene match: 4. The CDR3 has 15 amino acids. CDR3 DNA, as far as it was read: TGTGCCAGCAGCCCAGCGGGACTGGGGGCCTATGAACAGTAC. Amino acid sequence: CASSPAGLGAYEQY. The entire CDR3 sequence reads CASSPAGLGAYEQYF.

With regard to this clone: The listed genes are named as in mouse. The read terminates 1 residue ahead of where the CDR3 ends, so the germline J gene completes it. The chain has TRBV13-2 and TRBJ2-3; maybe TRBD2 (5 bases). In germline, CDR1 is NNHNN, CDR2 SYGAGS (reference sequence). Trimming left V 4 bases short and J 0 bases short, with 9 bases between. CDR3 length: 14 residues. Incomplete CDR3 DNA: TGTGCCAGCGGTCGGACTACTAGTGCAGAAACGCTGTAT. Protein sequence: CASGRTTSAETLY. The whole CDR3 is CASGRTTSAETLYF.

Notes on this clone: Mouse names are used for the genes. The read comes to an end 1 residue before the CDR3 does, leaving the germline J gene to fill in the end. This chain uses TRBV1 with TRBJ2-4, with D uncertain. The CDR3 loop spans 13 amino acids. Germline V gene data show CDR1 as NSQYPW and CDR2 as LRSPGD (reference sequence). V was pared by 3 bases and J by 2 bases, with 6 bases between. The CDR3 is CTCSALDQNTLYF. CDR3 DNA, as far as it was read: TGCACCTGCAGTGCCCTGGATCAAAACACCTTGTAC.

In the case of this clone: Genes and germline are mouse. The read ends 1 residue shy of where the CDR3 ends; the end is completed using the germline J gene. The chain combines TRBV13-2 with TRBJ1-1; D gene ambiguous. Looked up from germline, CDR1 is NNHNN and CDR2 is SYGAGS (reference sequence). Trimming removed 3 bases at V and 6 bases at J, with 6 bases between. This CDR3 comprises 11 residues. This CDR3 reads CASGGGAEVFF. The CDR3 DNA, read in part, is TGTGCCAGCGGTGGGGGTGCAGAAGTCTTC.

This clone was seen a single time. Genes and germline are mouse. The read finishes 1 residue shy of the CDR3 end, and the germline J gene is used to complete it. The chain carries TRBV2 and TRBJ2-2; D not resolved. The CDR3 runs 14 residues. Germline CDR1 LGHNA, CDR2 YSYQKL. V was trimmed by 0 bases and J by 2 bases, leaving 4 bases between them. The CDR3 sequence is CASSQDSNTGQLYF. The sequenced CDR3 bases are TGTGCCAGCAGCCAAGACTCGAACACCGGGCAGCTCTAC.

Concerning this clone itself: The gene symbols are mouse symbols. The CDR3 end is not reached by the read, which stops 1 residue before it; the germline J gene fills it in. This chain links TRBV19 with TRBJ1-5; 9 bases fit TRBD1. CDR3 size: 13 residues. CDR1 is FNHDT and CDR2 is SITEND in the germline V gene (reference sequence). The ends lost 6 bases at V and 9 bases at J; junction bases unmatched: 7. The part of the CDR3 DNA that was read is TGTGCCAGCATCGGACAGGGGAGGCGGGCTCCGCTT. Encoded protein: CASIGQGRRAPL. The entire CDR3 protein is CASIGQGRRAPLF.

Regarding this clone: These gene names are mouse names. The missing CDR3 end, 1 residue past where the read stops, is filled in from the germline J gene. V and J are TRBV14 and TRBJ2-5; 11 bases match TRBD1. Trimming cost V 3 bases and J 5 bases; bases outside gene matches: 2. This CDR3 has 14 amino acids. Germline V lookup: CDR1 SGHDT, CDR2 FRDEAV. The CDR3 here is CASSYGQGADTQYF. The CDR3 bases that were read are TGTGCCAGCAGTTACGGACAGGGGGCAGACACCCAGTAC. Full variable domain (missing parts from reference TRBV14 and TRBJ2-5): EAGVTQSPRYAVLQEGQAVSFWCDPISGHDTLYWYQQPRDQGPQLLVYFRDEAVIDNSQLPSDRFSAVRPKGTNSTLKIQSAKQGDTATYLCASSYGQGADTQYFGPGTRLLVL.